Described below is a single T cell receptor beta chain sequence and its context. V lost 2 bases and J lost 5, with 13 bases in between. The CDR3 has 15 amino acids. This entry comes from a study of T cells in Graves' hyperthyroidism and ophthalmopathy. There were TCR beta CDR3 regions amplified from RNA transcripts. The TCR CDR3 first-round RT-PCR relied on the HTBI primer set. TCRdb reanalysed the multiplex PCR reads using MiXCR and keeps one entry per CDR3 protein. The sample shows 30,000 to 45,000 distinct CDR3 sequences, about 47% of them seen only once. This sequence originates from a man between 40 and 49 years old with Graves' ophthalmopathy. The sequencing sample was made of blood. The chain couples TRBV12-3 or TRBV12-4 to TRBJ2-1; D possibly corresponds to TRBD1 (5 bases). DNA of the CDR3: TGTGCCAGCAGTTTATTGGGGCTGTATGACAATGAGCAGTTCTTC. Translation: CASSLLGLYDNEQFF.